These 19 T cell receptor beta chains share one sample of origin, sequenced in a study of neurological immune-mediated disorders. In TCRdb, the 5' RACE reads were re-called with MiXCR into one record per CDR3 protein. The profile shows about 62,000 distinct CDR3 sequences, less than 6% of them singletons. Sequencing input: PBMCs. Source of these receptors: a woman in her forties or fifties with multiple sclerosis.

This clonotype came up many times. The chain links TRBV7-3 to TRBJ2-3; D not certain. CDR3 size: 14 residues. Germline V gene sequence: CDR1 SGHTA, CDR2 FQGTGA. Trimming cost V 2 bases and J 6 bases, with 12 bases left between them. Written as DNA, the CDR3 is TGTGCCAGCAGCTTAGGGGTAGCCTGGGATACGCAGTATTTT. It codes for CASSLGVAWDTQYF.

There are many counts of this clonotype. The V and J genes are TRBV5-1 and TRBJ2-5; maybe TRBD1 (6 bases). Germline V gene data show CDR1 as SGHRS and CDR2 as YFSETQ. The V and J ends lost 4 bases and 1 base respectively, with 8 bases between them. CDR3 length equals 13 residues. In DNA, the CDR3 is TGCGCCAGCAGCGTGGACAGCCAAGAGACCCAGTACTTC. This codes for CASSVDSQETQYF.

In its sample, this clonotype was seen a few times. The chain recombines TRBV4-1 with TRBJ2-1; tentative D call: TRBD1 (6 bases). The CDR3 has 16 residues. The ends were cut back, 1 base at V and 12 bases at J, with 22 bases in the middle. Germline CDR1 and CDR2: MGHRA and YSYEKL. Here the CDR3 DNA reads TGCGCCAGCAGCCAAGGGGAGACAGGCCTGTTTTCAGTGCAGTTCTTC. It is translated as CASSQGETGLFSVQFF.

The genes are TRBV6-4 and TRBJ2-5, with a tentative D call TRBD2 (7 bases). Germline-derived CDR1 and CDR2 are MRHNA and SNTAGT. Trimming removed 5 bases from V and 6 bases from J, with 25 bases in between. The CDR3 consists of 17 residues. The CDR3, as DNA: TGTGCCAGCAGTCGCCTGGCGGGGGCGGCGCTCGTACAGACCCAGTACTTC. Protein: CASSRLAGAALVQTQYF.

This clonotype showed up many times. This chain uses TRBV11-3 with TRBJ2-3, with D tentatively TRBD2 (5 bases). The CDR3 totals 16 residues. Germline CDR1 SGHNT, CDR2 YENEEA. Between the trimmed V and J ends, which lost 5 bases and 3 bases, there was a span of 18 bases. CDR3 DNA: TGTGCCAGCAGCCCCCCCGGGAATCCTGGGACAGATACGCAGTATTTT. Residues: CASSPPGNPGTDTQYF.

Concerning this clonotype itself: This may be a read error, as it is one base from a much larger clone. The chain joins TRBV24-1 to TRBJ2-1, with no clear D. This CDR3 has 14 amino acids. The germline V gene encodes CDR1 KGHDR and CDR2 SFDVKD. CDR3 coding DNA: TGTGCCATCAGTGATAAGAGGAGTAGGAATGAGCAGTTCTTC. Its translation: CAISDKRSRNEQFF.

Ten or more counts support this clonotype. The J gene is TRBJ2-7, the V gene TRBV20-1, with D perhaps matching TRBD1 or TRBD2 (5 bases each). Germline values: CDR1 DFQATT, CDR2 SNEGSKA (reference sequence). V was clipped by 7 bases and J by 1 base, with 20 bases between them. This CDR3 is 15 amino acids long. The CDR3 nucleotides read TGCAGTGGAGGAGCCCCGGGGCGACAGTCCTACGAGCAGTACTTC. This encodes CSGGAPGRQSYEQYF.

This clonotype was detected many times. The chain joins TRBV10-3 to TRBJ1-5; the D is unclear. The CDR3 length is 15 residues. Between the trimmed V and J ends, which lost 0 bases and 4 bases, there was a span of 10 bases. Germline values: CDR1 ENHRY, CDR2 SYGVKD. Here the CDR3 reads CAISESMAHNQPQHF. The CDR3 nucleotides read TGTGCCATCAGTGAGTCTATGGCACATAATCAGCCCCAGCATTTT.

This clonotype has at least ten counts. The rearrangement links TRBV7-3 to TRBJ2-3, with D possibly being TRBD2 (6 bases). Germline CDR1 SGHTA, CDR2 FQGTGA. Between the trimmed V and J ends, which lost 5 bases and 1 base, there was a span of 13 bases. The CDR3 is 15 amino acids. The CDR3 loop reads CASSPFGGGTDTQYF. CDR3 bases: TGTGCCAGCAGCCCCTTTGGCGGGGGCACAGATACGCAGTATTTT.

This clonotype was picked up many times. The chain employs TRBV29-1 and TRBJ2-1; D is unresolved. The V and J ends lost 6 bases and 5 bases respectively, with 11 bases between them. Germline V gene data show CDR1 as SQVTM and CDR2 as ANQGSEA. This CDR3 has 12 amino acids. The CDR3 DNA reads TGCAGCGTCTCGGACCGGGACAATGAGCAGTTCTTC. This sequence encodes CSVSDRDNEQFF.

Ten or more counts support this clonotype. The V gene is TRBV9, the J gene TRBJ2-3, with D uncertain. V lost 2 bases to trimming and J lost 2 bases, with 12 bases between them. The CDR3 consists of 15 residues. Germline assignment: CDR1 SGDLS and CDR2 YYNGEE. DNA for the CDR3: TGTGCCAGCAGCGTTTTGCCTCAAACCACAGATACGCAGTATTTT. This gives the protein CASSVLPQTTDTQYF.

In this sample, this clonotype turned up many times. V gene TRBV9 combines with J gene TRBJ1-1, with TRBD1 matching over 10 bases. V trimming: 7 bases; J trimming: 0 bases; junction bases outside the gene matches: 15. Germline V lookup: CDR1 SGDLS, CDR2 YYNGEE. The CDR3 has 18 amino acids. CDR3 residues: CASAKRDRGFMVNTEAFF. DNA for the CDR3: TGTGCCAGCGCCAAACGGGACAGGGGATTTATGGTGAACACTGAAGCTTTCTTT.

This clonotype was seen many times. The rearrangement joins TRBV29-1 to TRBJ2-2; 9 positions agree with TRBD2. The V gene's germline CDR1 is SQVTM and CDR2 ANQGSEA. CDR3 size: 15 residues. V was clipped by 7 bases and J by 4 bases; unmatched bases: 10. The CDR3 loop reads CSALRGGASTGELFF. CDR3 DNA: TGCAGCGCCCTTCGCGGGGGGGCTTCCACCGGGGAGCTGTTTTTT.

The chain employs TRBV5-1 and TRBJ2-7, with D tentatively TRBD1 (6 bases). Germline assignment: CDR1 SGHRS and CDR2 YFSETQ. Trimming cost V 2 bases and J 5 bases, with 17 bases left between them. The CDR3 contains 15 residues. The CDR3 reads CASSLQGNSLDEQYF. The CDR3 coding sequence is TGCGCCAGCAGCTTACAGGGTAACAGTTTAGACGAGCAGTACTTC.

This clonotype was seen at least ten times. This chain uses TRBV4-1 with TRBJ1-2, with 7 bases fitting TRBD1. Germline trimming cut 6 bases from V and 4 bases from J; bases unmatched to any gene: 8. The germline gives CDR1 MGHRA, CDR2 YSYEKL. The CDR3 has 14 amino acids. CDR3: CASRGTDETYGYTF. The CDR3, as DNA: TGCGCCAGCAGAGGGACAGATGAGACCTATGGCTACACCTTC.

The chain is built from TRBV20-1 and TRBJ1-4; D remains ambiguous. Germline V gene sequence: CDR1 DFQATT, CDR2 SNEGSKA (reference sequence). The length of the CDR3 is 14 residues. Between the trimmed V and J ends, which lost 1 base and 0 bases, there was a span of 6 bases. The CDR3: CSARVAATNEKLFF. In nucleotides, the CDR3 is TGCAGTGCTAGAGTGGCAGCAACTAATGAAAAACTGTTTTTT.

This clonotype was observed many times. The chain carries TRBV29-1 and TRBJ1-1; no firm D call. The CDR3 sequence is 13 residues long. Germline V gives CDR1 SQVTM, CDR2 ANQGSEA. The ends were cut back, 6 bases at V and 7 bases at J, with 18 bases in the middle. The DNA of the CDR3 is TGCAGCGTCCTTCCGGTTGCGGACGGTGAAGCTTTCTTT. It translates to CSVLPVADGEAFF.

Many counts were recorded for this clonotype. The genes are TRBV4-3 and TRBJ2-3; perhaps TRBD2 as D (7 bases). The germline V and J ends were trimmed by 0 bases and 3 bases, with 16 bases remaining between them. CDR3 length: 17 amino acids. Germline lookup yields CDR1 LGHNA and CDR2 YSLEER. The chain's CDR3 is CASSQESGGGFTDTQYF. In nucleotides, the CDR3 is TGCGCCAGCAGCCAAGAAAGCGGCGGGGGCTTTACAGATACGCAGTATTTT.

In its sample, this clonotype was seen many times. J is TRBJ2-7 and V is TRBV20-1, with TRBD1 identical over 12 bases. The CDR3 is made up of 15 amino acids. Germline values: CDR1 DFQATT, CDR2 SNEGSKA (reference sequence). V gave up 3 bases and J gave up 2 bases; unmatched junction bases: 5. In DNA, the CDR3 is TGCAGTGCTAGCTCCGGGACAGGGGGCCCCTACGAGCAGTACTTC. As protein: CSASSGTGGPYEQYF.